These T cell receptor beta chains were read from a single sample in a study of T cell changes during pregnancy in multiple sclerosis. Here immunoSEQ multiplex PCR was the method, and the copy in TCRdb shows in-frame clones only, minus some. This sample carries 71,000 or so clones, more than 90% of them seen once, and the ten largest clones take 0.95% to 1.5%. The material was peripheral blood, obtained in the third trimester of pregnancy. These receptors all come from a female donor with multiple sclerosis, enrolled in a pregnancy study. CDR3s include the opening cysteine and the closing phenylalanine or tryptophan. A D gene is named only where the DNA matches it firmly. Part of the rows lack a size; the others show once, few, many or a class for expanded clones.

j_gene | v_gene | abundance | d_gene | CDR3nt | CDR3aa
TRBJ2-1 | TRBV6-4 | . | TRBD2 | TGTGCCAGCAGTGGCCTGTCCGGGACTAGTGTCGATGAGCAGTTCTTC | CASSGLSGTSVDEQFF
TRBJ2-3 | TRBV7-2 | . | TRBD2 | TGTGCCAGCAGCTTATCTAGCGGGAGCAGCACAGATACGCAGTATTTT | CASSLSSGSSTDTQYF
TRBJ2-7 | TRBV7-2 | . | TRBD1 | TGTGCCAGCAGTCTAACGTCGGGACAGGGGCGCGAGCAGTACTTC | CASSLTSGQGREQYF
TRBJ2-1 | TRBV5-5 | once | TRBD1 | TGTGCCAGCAGCTTGGCCTTCGGACAGGCATATGAGCAGTTCTTC | CASSLAFGQAYEQFF
TRBJ2-2 | TRBV10-1 | . | . | TGCGCCAGCAGTGAGTCAGGGGCCGGGGAGCTGTTTTTT | CASSESGAGELFF
TRBJ1-2 | TRBV4-1 | . | . | TGCGCCAGCAGCCAGGTACAGACCTATGGCTACACCTTC | CASSQVQTYGYTF
TRBJ2-7 | TRBV5-1 | once | . | TGCGCCAGCAGCTCCCAATCGGACACCGCCTACGAGCAGTACTTC | CASSSQSDTAYEQYF
TRBJ2-5 | TRBV28 | . | TRBD2 | TGTGCCAGCAGTTTATTAACAAGGTGGGAGGCGGGGGAAGAGACCCAGTACTTC | CASSLLTRWEAGEETQYF
TRBJ2-7 | TRBV27 | . | TRBD2 | TGTGCCAGCAGTAACCCCCCGGGACTAGCGGGCTACGAGCAGTACTTC | CASSNPPGLAGYEQYF
TRBJ2-5 | TRBV9 | . | . | TGTGCCAGCAGCCACAGAAGTGGGAGGCAAGAGACCCAGTACTTC | CASSHRSGRQETQYF
TRBJ1-1 | TRBV5-1 | . | . | TGCGCCAGCAGCTTGGAGCAGGGTCGTCTTGAAGCTTTCTTT | CASSLEQGRLEAFF
TRBJ2-7 | TRBV27 | . | TRBD1 | TGTGCCAGCAGTTTAGGGACAGGGGGCAGGTACGAGCAGTACTTC | CASSLGTGGRYEQYF
TRBJ1-2 | TRBV2 | . | . | TGTGCCAGCAGTGAGGGAGGGTTCTATGGCTACACCTTC | CASSEGGFYGYTF
TRBJ2-1 | TRBV9 | . | TRBD2 | TGTGCCAGCAGCGTAGGCGCTAGCGGGGGGGGACTCTCCTACAATGAGCAGTTCTTC | CASSVGASGGGLSYNEQFF
TRBJ2-1 | TRBV4-1 | once | TRBD2 | TGCGCCAGCGGACTAGCGGGAGCAATCGATGAGCAGTTCTTC | CASGLAGAIDEQFF
TRBJ2-5 | TRBV9 | . | . | TGTGCCAGCAGCGTAGAGGGGATCCCAGAGACCCAGTACTTC | CASSVEGIPETQYF
TRBJ2-5 | TRBV9 | once | . | TGTGCCAGCAGCGTAGGGGGCGGGGTAGTCCAAGAGACCCAGTACTTC | CASSVGGGVVQETQYF
TRBJ1-5 | TRBV7-2 | . | . | TGTGCCAGCAGCTTAGGCAGGCATCAGCCCCAGCATTTT | CASSLGRHQPQHF
TRBJ2-3 | TRBV2 | . | . | TGTGCCAGCAGAAGGGAGCCTGGGGATACGCAGTATTTT | CASRREPGDTQYF
TRBJ2-5 | TRBV5-6 | . | TRBD1 | TGTGCCAGCAGCTTTGCAGGGGGAGAGACCCAGTACTTC | CASSFAGGETQYF
TRBJ2-3 | TRBV5-1 | . | TRBD2 | TGCGCCAGCAGCTTGGAAGGCAGACTAGCGGGAGTGACAGATACGCAGTATTTT | CASSLEGRLAGVTDTQYF
TRBJ1-1 | TRBV7-8 | once | TRBD1 | TGTGCCAGCAGCCCTATGTGGACAGGGGAAAAGGGCACTGAAGCTTTCTTT | CASSPMWTGEKGTEAFF
TRBJ2-5 | TRBV18 | . | TRBD1 | TGTGCCAGCTCTCGGCACAGGGGGCTGCTTTATGAGACCCAGTACTTC | CASSRHRGLLYETQYF
TRBJ2-1 | TRBV6-5 | . | . | TGTGCCAGCTCAAGCGAGCGGAATGAGCAGTTCTTC | CASSSERNEQFF
TRBJ2-7 | TRBV30 | once | . | TGTGCCTGGAGTGGAGTAGTTCAGGGTTCCTACGAGCAGTACTTC | CAWSGVVQGSYEQYF
TRBJ2-7 | TRBV7-7 | . | TRBD1 | TGTGCCAGCAGCTTAGGACAGGGGGCTGGGTACGAGCAGTACTTC | CASSLGQGAGYEQYF